Below are 18 T cell receptor beta chains sequenced from a single sample in a study of response to subunit inactivated influenza vaccine. A single record per CDR3 protein comes from TCRdb applying MiXCR to the RT-PCR reads. Of hundreds of thousands of distinct CDR3 sequences listed, approximately 14% were seen once; the top ten hold under 14%. Sequencing was performed on PBMCs from blood, taken roughly 12 days after vaccination. These receptors were taken from a man in his forties or fifties who received an inactivated influenza vaccine.

This clonotype was observed a handful of times. The chain links TRBV20-1 to TRBJ2-5; 8 bases are a match to TRBD2. Germline V CDR1 and CDR2: DFQATT, SNEGSKA (reference sequence). The length of the CDR3 is 15 residues. Losses at the gene ends were 1 base for V and 0 bases for J; bases not matched to a gene: 4. CDR3 nucleotides: TGCAGTGCTAGAGGGGCTAGCGGGTACCAAGAGACCCAGTACTTC. It is translated as CSARGASGYQETQYF.

This clonotype was seen ten or more times. This chain connects TRBV4-1 to TRBJ2-5; 11 nucleotides match TRBD2. CDR3 length: 16 amino acids. The V gene end was trimmed by 1 base and the J gene end by 7 bases; junction bases not matched to a gene: 8. Germline CDR1 and CDR2: MGHRA and YSYEKL. In nucleotides, the CDR3 is TGCGCCAGCAGCCAAGGACTAGCGGGGACCCCAGGGACCCAGTACTTC. Its protein is CASSQGLAGTPGTQYF.

The chain joins TRBV5-1 to TRBJ2-2; 13 bases map to TRBD2. CDR3 length: 15 residues. The trim removed 6 bases at V and 7 bases at J, leaving 6 bases unmatched. Germline values: CDR1 SGHRS, CDR2 YFSETQ. The CDR3 DNA is TGCGCCAGCAAACTAGCGGGAGGGCCTAACGGGGAGCTGTTTTTT. It encodes CASKLAGGPNGELFF.

There are a few counts of this clonotype. The gene calls are TRBV20-1 and TRBJ1-2; D possibly corresponds to TRBD1 (6 bases). V shed 2 bases and J shed 4 bases, with 11 bases lying between them. CDR1 is DFQATT, CDR2 SNEGSKA, per germline (reference sequence). This CDR3 comprises 13 residues. CDR3 sequence: CSARSGASYGYTF. The CDR3 DNA is TGCAGTGCTAGATCGGGGGCCAGCTATGGCTACACCTTC.

This chain uses TRBV29-1 with TRBJ2-7, with TRBD1 identical over 8 bases. V trimming: 5 bases; J trimming: 4 bases; junction bases outside the gene matches: 10. The CDR3 sequence is 14 residues long. Per germline, CDR1 SQVTM and CDR2 ANQGSEA. CDR3: CSVSDGQGAYEQYF. In DNA, the CDR3 is TGCAGCGTTTCCGACGGACAGGGAGCTTACGAGCAGTACTTC.

Many counts were recorded for this clonotype. The junction differs from germline at one of its ends, possibly a read error. The chain recombines TRBV7-8 with TRBJ2-7, with D perhaps TRBD2 (5 bases). Per the germline V gene, CDR1 is SGHVS and CDR2 is FQNEAQ. This CDR3 region has 13 residues. The CDR3 reads CASSLAISYEQYF. DNA for the CDR3: TGTGCCAGCAGCCTAGCTATTTCCTACGAGCAGTACTTC.

This clonotype occurred many times. This chain connects TRBV12-3 or TRBV12-4 to TRBJ1-1, with 9 bases that match TRBD1. V gave up 6 bases and J gave up 5 bases; unmatched junction bases: 10. The CDR3 runs 15 residues. CDR3 protein: CASSRTGTGSTEAFF. As DNA, the CDR3 is TGTGCCAGCAGCCGAACCGGGACAGGGAGTACTGAAGCTTTCTTT.

The CDR3 DNA reads TGTGCCAGCAGCCAGGGAGGGGCCGGTGAAGCTTTCTTT. Residues: CASSQGGAGEAFF. This rearrangement joins TRBV9 to TRBJ1-1; the D gene is possibly TRBD1 (5 bases). V was clipped by 4 bases and J by 7 bases, with 14 bases between them. Germline V gene lookup returns CDR1 SGDLS and CDR2 YYNGEE. The CDR3 covers 13 residues.

In this sample, this clonotype turned up once. The junction does not match germline at one end; this may be a read error. J is TRBJ1-2 and V is TRBV12-3 or TRBV12-4, with D hard to call. The CDR3 extends over 17 amino acids. CDR3 coding DNA: TGTACCAGCAGTTTATTTGGGCTAAGGAAAAACTACTATGGCTACACCTTC. Its protein product is CTSSLFGLRKNYYGYTF.

This sequence joins TRBV6-1 and TRBJ2-1; 8 bases fit TRBD2. V shed 6 bases and J 5 bases; nucleotides not matched to a gene: 9. The CDR3 consists of 15 residues. The germline V gene has CDR1 MNHNS and CDR2 SASEGT. CDR3 protein: CASRGAGGGHNEQFF. The CDR3 nucleotides are TGTGCCAGCAGGGGTGCGGGGGGTGGCCACAATGAGCAGTTCTTC.

This chain joins TRBV15 and TRBJ1-5; D is possibly TRBD1 (5 bases). This CDR3 is 15 amino acids long. Per the germline V gene, CDR1 is LNHNV and CDR2 is YYDKDF (reference sequence). Trimming pared 0 bases from V and 7 bases from J, leaving 13 bases between. In nucleotides, the CDR3 is TGTGCCACCAGCAGAGATCGGGGCGAGGGGCAGCCCCAGCATTTT. This encodes CATSRDRGEGQPQHF.

This chain joins TRBV7-2 and TRBJ2-7; D gene unclear. This CDR3 has 16 residues. The germline V and J ends were trimmed by 1 base and 4 bases, with 17 bases remaining between them. Germline V CDR1 and CDR2: SGHTA, FQGNSA. The CDR3 DNA sequence: TGTGCCAGCAGCTTAGGTGGTGGCAGTTATATATACGAGCAGTACTTC. It codes for CASSLGGGSYIYEQYF.

This clonotype was seen more than once but under ten times. The chain employs TRBV4-2 and TRBJ1-1, with unresolved D. V lost 1 base and J 5 bases, leaving 14 bases between the germline ends. Germline CDR1 and CDR2: LGHNA and YNFKEQ. The CDR3 loop spans 15 amino acids. CDR3 sequence reads: CASSQADREGTEAFF. The CDR3 nucleotides read TGTGCCAGCAGCCAAGCGGACCGGGAAGGGACTGAAGCTTTCTTT.

This clonotype was seen a handful of times. V and J are TRBV30 and TRBJ2-2, with D perhaps matching TRBD2 (5 bases). The CDR3 loop spans 15 amino acids. V gave up 0 bases and J gave up 5 bases, with 13 bases separating them. Germline V CDR1 and CDR2: GTSNPN, SVGIG (reference sequence). The CDR3 spells CAWSVILGATGELFF. The CDR3 DNA is TGTGCCTGGAGTGTAATTCTGGGAGCGACCGGGGAGCTGTTTTTT.

V is TRBV29-1 and J is TRBJ1-5; 7 nucleotides align to TRBD1. The V gene end was trimmed by 6 bases and the J gene end by 1 base; junction bases not matched to a gene: 3. Germline CDR1 SQVTM, CDR2 ANQGSEA. This CDR3 comprises 13 residues. CDR3 loop: CSVRDRSNQPQHF. Here the CDR3 DNA reads TGCAGCGTCCGGGACAGAAGCAATCAGCCCCAGCATTTT.

This rearrangement joins TRBV7-6 to TRBJ2-5; D unclear. Trimming shortened V by 0 bases and J by 3 bases, and 11 bases separated the two germline ends. The germline CDR1 and CDR2 sequences are SGHVS and FNYEAQ. CDR3 length: 15 residues. The CDR3 here is CASSLAFASKETQYF. The CDR3 DNA follows: TGTGCCAGCAGCTTAGCGTTTGCTAGTAAAGAGACCCAGTACTTC.

This chain joins TRBV29-1 and TRBJ1-1; D is unresolved. Per the germline V gene, CDR1 is SQVTM and CDR2 is ANQGSEA. CDR3 length: 16 amino acids. V lost 3 bases, J lost 1 base, and 18 bases lay in between. The CDR3 coding sequence is TGCAGCGTTGACCCCCGGGAACCACCACCGAACACTGAAGCTTTCTTT. It is translated as CSVDPREPPPNTEAFF.

This clonotype has more than one count but fewer than ten. The chain carries TRBV7-2 and TRBJ2-7; 8 bases match TRBD2. CDR1 and CDR2 (germline): SGHTA, FQGNSA. The ends lost 1 base at V and 0 bases at J; junction bases unmatched: 5. The CDR3 spans 16 residues. The CDR3 loop reads CASSLVSGTSSYEQYF. Written as DNA, the CDR3 is TGTGCCAGCAGCTTAGTGTCGGGGACTAGCTCCTACGAGCAGTACTTC.